Listed here are 27 T cell receptor beta chains from one sample, sequenced in a study of Ad26.COV2.S vaccination and SARS-CoV-2 variants. The data were produced by immunoSEQ multiplex PCR, yet TCRdb's version contains in-frame clones alone and is incomplete. The sample lists about 680,000 clones; roughly 90% were seen once. Described treatment: roughly 20 received Ad26.COV2.S at low or high dose, single or two shots; several received placebo; per-sample allocation not given. Sampling took place 63 days after the first vaccine or placebo injection. The sample in question was peripheral blood, obtained in a trial of Ad26.COV2.S vaccine versus placebo. The receptor set was obtained from a person aged 18-65 years who received the Ad26.COV2.S COVID-19 vaccine or a placebo.

This sequence joins TRBV30 and TRBJ2-5, with a possible D match to TRBD1 (6 bases). The CDR3 sequence is 13 residues long. V shed 5 bases and J shed 3 bases, with 13 bases lying between them. Germline V lookup: CDR1 GTSNPN, CDR2 SVGIG (reference sequence). Here the CDR3 DNA reads TGTGCCTGGGGCCTGGGGGCGAAAGAGACCCAGTACTTC. Translation: CAWGLGAKETQYF.

The rearrangement links TRBV6-6 to TRBJ2-3; D unclear. CDR1 is MNHNY, CDR2 SVGAGI, per germline (reference sequence). This CDR3 has 15 amino acids. Trimming took 0 bases from V and 1 from J, leaving 8 bases between them. This CDR3 is CASSYSPPGTDTQYF. The CDR3 DNA reads TGTGCCAGCAGTTACTCCCCCCCCGGCACAGATACGCAGTATTTT.

The rearrangement links TRBV29-1 to TRBJ2-5; D unclear. Trimming took off 7 bases at V and 0 bases at J, with 15 bases between the two ends. The CDR3 length is 14 residues. Looked up from germline, CDR1 is SQVTM and CDR2 is ANQGSEA. The CDR3 region has the DNA TGCAGCGCACTCAGGCAGATCAACCAAGAGACCCAGTACTTC. Translation gives CSALRQINQETQYF.

V is TRBV27 and J is TRBJ2-2, with D tentatively TRBD2 (6 bases). The CDR3 is made up of 13 amino acids. V shed 7 bases and J shed 0 bases, with 6 bases lying between them. Per the germline V gene, CDR1 is MNHEY and CDR2 is SMNVEV (reference sequence). The CDR3 sequence is CASTGANTGELFF. The CDR3, as DNA: TGTGCCAGCACGGGAGCGAACACCGGGGAGCTGTTTTTT.

The gene calls are TRBV6-2 or TRBV6-3 and TRBJ2-1; TRBD2 aligns across 13 bases. J was trimmed by 8 bases and V by 0 bases; bases with no gene match: 13. This CDR3 is 19 amino acids long. CDR1 and CDR2 from the germline V gene are MNHEY and SVGEGT. The CDR3 nucleotides are TGTGCCAGCAGTTACTCGACCTCGCGGACTAGCGGGAGTGGGGATGAGCAGTTCTTC. This translates into CASSYSTSRTSGSGDEQFF.

This clone was seen more than once but under ten times. This same CDR3 is encoded by further DNA sequences in the sample. The chain uses TRBV9 and TRBJ1-6; D remains ambiguous. CDR1 is SGDLS, CDR2 YYNGEE, per germline. Trimming took off 0 bases at V and 7 bases at J, with 2 bases between the two ends. This CDR3 contains 12 residues. The CDR3 DNA is TGTGCCAGCAGCGTAGGAAATTCACCCCTCCACTTT. This encodes CASSVGNSPLHF.

The rearrangement uses TRBV9 and TRBJ2-6, with D hard to call. This CDR3 comprises 15 residues. Germline loops: CDR1 SGDLS, CDR2 YYNGEE. V was shortened by 3 bases and J by 0 bases, with 7 bases between the two germline ends. CDR3 sequence reads: CASSGEPSGANVLTF. CDR3 DNA sequence: TGTGCCAGCAGCGGGGAACCCTCTGGGGCCAACGTCCTGACTTTC.

This rearrangement joins TRBV4-1 to TRBJ2-3; 9 positions agree with TRBD2. This CDR3 comprises 17 residues. V lost 4 bases and J lost 3; bases outside the gene matches: 11. Germline CDR1 and CDR2: MGHRA and YSYEKL. The CDR3 sequence: CASSPTLASGDTDTQYF. CDR3 coding DNA: TGCGCCAGCAGCCCCACCCTGGCTAGCGGGGATACAGATACGCAGTATTTT.

J is TRBJ1-2 and V is TRBV14; D uncertain. V dropped 0 bases and J dropped 4 bases, with 6 bases sitting between them. CDR3 length equals 13 residues. Germline loops: CDR1 SGHDN, CDR2 FVKESK. The CDR3 coding sequence is TGTGCCAGCAGCCAAGATGTCAGCTATGGCTACACCTTC. Translated, it gives CASSQDVSYGYTF.

The chain is built from TRBV10-3 and TRBJ2-5; the match to TRBD2 covers 8 bases. The CDR3 has 15 amino acids. V was clipped by 0 bases and J by 5 bases; unmatched bases: 5. Germline CDR1 reads ENHRY; CDR2 reads SYGVKD. This chain's CDR3 is CAISESTRGRETQYF. The CDR3 nucleotides are TGTGCCATCAGTGAGTCGACTCGCGGGAGGGAGACCCAGTACTTC.

This chain connects TRBV5-4 to TRBJ2-7; D call uncertain. The V end was cut by 1 base, the J end by 3 bases, with 8 bases between. This CDR3 is 13 amino acids long. Germline CDR1 SGHNT, CDR2 YYREEE (reference sequence). For the CDR3, the DNA is TGTGCCAGCAGCTTGAGGCGGAGCTACGAGCAGTACTTC. Translated: CASSLRRSYEQYF.

The chain uses TRBV6-5 and TRBJ2-7; D gene ambiguous. With 5 bases removed from V and 5 bases from J, the gap between germline ends came to 16 bases. Germline V gene data show CDR1 as MNHEY and CDR2 as SVGAGI. This CDR3 contains 14 residues. This chain's CDR3 is CASSNRALLHEQYF. CDR3 nucleotide sequence: TGTGCCAGCAGTAACCGGGCGCTTCTCCACGAGCAGTACTTC.

The genes are TRBV7-2 and TRBJ1-6; 7 bases are shared with TRBD1. Germline V gives CDR1 SGHTA, CDR2 FQGNSA. This CDR3 region has 15 residues. The V gene end was trimmed by 5 bases and the J gene end by 6 bases; junction bases not matched to a gene: 7. CDR3 loop: CASSLPGQLNSPLHF. As DNA, the CDR3 is TGTGCCAGCAGCCTCCCGGGACAGCTTAATTCACCCCTCCACTTT. Full variable domain (missing parts from reference TRBV7-2 and TRBJ1-6): GAGVSQSPSNKVTEKGKDVELRCDPISGHTALYWYRQSLGQGLEFLIYFQGNSAPDKSGLPSDRFSAERTGGSVSTLTIQRTQQEDSAVYLCASSLPGQLNSPLHFGNGTRLTVT.

The chain combines TRBV6-5 with TRBJ2-7, with D unclear. CDR1 is MNHEY, CDR2 SVGAGI, per germline. V lost 4 bases and J lost 0, with 10 bases in between. This CDR3 comprises 14 residues. The CDR3, as DNA: TGTGCCAGCAGTTTCAAGGAAAGCTCCTACGAGCAGTACTTC. It codes for CASSFKESSYEQYF.

The J gene is TRBJ2-6, the V gene TRBV19, with a possible D match to TRBD1 (6 bases). With 5 bases removed from V and 0 bases from J, the gap between germline ends came to 14 bases. The length of the CDR3 is 17 residues. Germline CDR1 reads LNHDA; CDR2 reads SQIVND (reference sequence). CDR3 region: CASSPPPTGSGANVLTF. CDR3 nucleotides: TGTGCCAGTAGTCCCCCCCCGACAGGCTCTGGGGCCAACGTCCTGACTTTC. Drawing the rest from reference TRBV19 and TRBJ2-6, the complete variable domain is DGGITQSPKYLFRKEGQNVTLSCEQNLNHDAMYWYRQDPGQGLRLIYYSQIVNDFQKGDIAEGYSVSREKKESFPLTVTSAQKNPTAFYLCASSPPPTGSGANVLTFGAGSRLTVL.

V usage is TRBV30 and J usage is TRBJ1-2; unclear D gene. Trimming removed 2 bases at V and 1 base at J, with 8 bases between. This CDR3 region has 13 residues. The germline gives CDR1 GTSNPN, CDR2 SVGIG (reference sequence). The CDR3 protein is CAWSLALNYGYTF. The DNA for the CDR3 is TGTGCCTGGAGTTTGGCCCTTAACTATGGCTACACCTTC.

The rearrangement uses TRBV18 and TRBJ2-7; TRBD1 agrees at 8 bases. CDR1 is KGHSH, CDR2 LQKENI, per germline. Trimming removed 2 bases from V and 2 bases from J; junction bases left unmatched: 8. This CDR3 spans 16 amino acids. CDR3 coding DNA: TGTGCCAGCTCACCAAATTCCGGGACAGGACCCTACGAGCAGTACTTC. Protein: CASSPNSGTGPYEQYF. Looking up the rest from reference TRBV18 and TRBJ2-7 gives the full variable domain: NAGVMQNPRHLVRRRGQEARLRCSPMKGHSHVYWYRQLPEEGLKFMVYLQKENIIDESGMPKERFSAEFPKEGPSILRIQQVVRGDSAAYFCASSPNSGTGPYEQYFGPGTRLTVT.

This clone showed up just a few times. This rearrangement joins TRBV7-9 to TRBJ2-1; the D is unclear. V lost 1 base to trimming and J lost 9 bases, with 10 bases between them. Germline V gene sequence: CDR1 SEHNR, CDR2 FQNEAQ (reference sequence). There are 13 residues in the CDR3. The CDR3 DNA reads TGTGCCAGCAGCTTAGGGTCTATGTCTGAGCAGTTCTTC. Residues: CASSLGSMSEQFF.

The chain combines TRBV7-8 with TRBJ1-5; TRBD1 might be the D (6 bases). Germline values: CDR1 SGHVS, CDR2 FQNEAQ. This CDR3 spans 14 amino acids. V lost 4 bases to trimming and J lost 6 bases, with 13 bases between them. The CDR3 DNA follows: TGTGCCAGCAGCTGGTTTGGGGGCACTCAGCCCCAGCATTTT. This sequence encodes CASSWFGGTQPQHF.

There are a few counts of this clone. The rearrangement uses TRBV5-4 and TRBJ2-2; TRBD1 agrees at 8 bases. After removal of 4 bases from V and 1 base from J, the junction contained 3 bases not matched to a gene. Germline loops: CDR1 SGHNT, CDR2 YYREEE (reference sequence). The CDR3 sequence is 15 residues long. The CDR3, as DNA: TGTGCCAGCAGCCACGGACAGGGGAACACCGGGGAGCTGTTTTTT. Amino acids: CASSHGQGNTGELFF. Complete variable domain (other parts from reference TRBV5-4 and TRBJ2-2): ETGVTQSPTHLIKTRGQQVTLRCSSQSGHNTVSWYQQALGQGPQFIFQYYREEENGRGNFPPRFSGLQFPNYSSELNVNALELDDSALYLCASSHGQGNTGELFFGEGSRLTVL.

The chain is built from TRBV19 and TRBJ2-3; no clear D gene. CDR1 LNHDA and CDR2 SQIVND come from the germline V gene (reference sequence). V was clipped by 1 base and J by 0 bases, with 14 bases between them. This CDR3 is built from 17 residues. The CDR3 nucleotides are TGTGCCAGTAGTATAGGCCAGGTTCGGTATAGCACAGATACGCAGTATTTT. Amino acid sequence: CASSIGQVRYSTDTQYF.

CDR3 residues: CASSRNRLPGQGQNQPQHF. CDR3 coding DNA: TGTGCCAGTAGTAGGAACAGACTACCGGGACAGGGGCAAAATCAGCCCCAGCATTTT. The J gene is TRBJ1-5, the V gene TRBV19; TRBD1 matches at 10 bases. Trimming took 4 bases from V and 4 from J; bases not matched to a gene: 16. This CDR3 has 19 residues. CDR1 LNHDA and CDR2 SQIVND come from the germline V gene (reference sequence).

The V gene is TRBV6-1, the J gene TRBJ2-4, with 7 bases aligning to TRBD2. The CDR3 sequence is 17 residues long. Germline values: CDR1 MNHNS, CDR2 SASEGT. J gave up 1 base and V 0 bases, and 6 bases lay outside the gene matches. CDR3 residues: CASSEAGAGGAKNIQYF. Written as DNA, the CDR3 is TGTGCCAGCAGTGAAGCCGGGGCCGGGGGGGCCAAAAACATTCAGTACTTC.

This chain uses TRBV5-1 with TRBJ2-1, with D perhaps matching TRBD1 (6 bases). CDR1 SGHRS and CDR2 YFSETQ come from the germline V gene. This CDR3 comprises 13 residues. Trimming cost V 1 base and J 13 bases, with 15 bases left between them. CDR3 sequence (DNA): TGCGCCAGCAGCTTGAACATACAGGGAACCCAGTTCTTC. This codes for CASSLNIQGTQFF.

This clone was observed a few times. CDR3 protein: CASTARGLAGAHEQFF. CDR3 bases: TGTGCCAGTACCGCAAGGGGACTAGCGGGGGCCCATGAGCAGTTCTTC. This chain joins TRBV19 and TRBJ2-1, with 14 positions matching TRBD2. Germline V lookup: CDR1 LNHDA, CDR2 SQIVND (reference sequence). The length of the CDR3 is 16 residues. With 7 bases clipped from V and 8 bases from J, the junction kept 10 bases outside the gene matches.

The rearrangement joins TRBV15 to TRBJ2-1; TRBD2 aligns across 14 bases. V lost 3 bases, J lost 9 bases, and 7 bases stayed unmatched. This CDR3 has 16 residues. The germline V gene has CDR1 LNHNV and CDR2 YYDKDF (reference sequence). The CDR3 DNA reads as TGTGCCACCAGCAGTCGACTAGCGGGGGGGCAGGGTGAGCAGTTCTTC. This translates into CATSSRLAGGQGEQFF.

About this clone itself: Other DNA sequences within the sample encode an identical CDR3. The chain employs TRBV13 and TRBJ1-2; no clear D gene. Per the germline V gene, CDR1 is PRHDT and CDR2 is FYEKMQ (reference sequence). The CDR3 has 13 residues. The V end was cut by 0 bases, the J end by 2 bases, with 4 bases between. CDR3 nucleotide sequence: TGTGCCAGCAGCTTAGGAGGGAACTATGGCTACACCTTC. This codes for CASSLGGNYGYTF.